This TCR beta chain was recovered during a study of T-cell memory formation after mild COVID-19 (dated by TCRdb to about 2021). Turning to the overall study: TCR sequence clusters from the two donors were largely donor specific. The cohort was made up of two young adult volunteers, one female and one male, who were previously healthy. In a couple of donors, T-cell clones that expanded and contracted after mild COVID-19 were tracked by sequencing TCRalpha and TCRbeta repertoires over time. General study outcomes and caveats: Contracting CD4+ clones were found mainly in CM and EM memory subsets, while CD8+ clones were enriched in EMRA. The study covered only a couple of mild cases, and larger cohorts including severe cases with pre-infection samples were considered necessary. Whether the second-wave clones peaking on day 37 were SARS-CoV-2 specific was not confirmed. Some responding clones were detected in pre-infection memory, suggesting pre-existing cross-reactive memory T cells joined the SARS-CoV-2 response. Clones that contracted from day 15 to 85 showed balanced CD4/CD8 phenotypes, whereas a second wave of clones that expanded from day 15 to 37 leaned towards CD4+.

Ficoll-Paque density gradient centrifugation was used to isolate PBMCs. This clonotype was seen only a few times. Its specific antigen is unknown. No per-base quality is available; no much larger clone lies one base away. The instrument was an Illumina NovaSeq 6000. TCRalpha and TCRbeta cDNA libraries were constructed by 5'RACE with constant-segment primers, with sample barcodes and unique molecular identifiers being introduced. Trizol reagent was used to extract RNA from every sample. Amplification of the libraries took two PCR steps, and the second step added a second sample barcode plus Illumina TruSeq adapters. Sequencing of libraries was performed on an Illumina NovaSeq with 2 x 150 bp paired-end reads. From the authors' description of their analysis: With migec v1.2.7, reads were demultiplexed and then collapsed into UMI-guided consensus sequences. Using mixcr v2.1.11, UMI consensuses were aligned to TRA and TRB V and J templates and then assembled into clonotypes. A clonotype was counted as expanded or contracted only if both edgeR and NoisET called the change significant, with noise models trained on biological replicates. For edgeR calls, the cutoffs were a false discovery rate-adjusted p below 0.01 and a log2 fold-change threshold of 1. PCA with hierarchical clustering of max-normalized trajectories of the 1000 most abundant clonotypes was used as exploratory dynamics analysis. The CD4 or CD8 phenotype of responding clones was assigned using the separately sequenced CD4+ and CD8+ repertoires. In-frame beta chains were kept once TCRdb had trimmed the public reads at Q25 with fastp and called clones with MiXCR. One record per CDR3 amino acid sequence lists the most common genes and DNA. Clone size and V and J calls follow TCRdb, not the original study. The sample table contains roughly 600,000 distinct CDR3 sequences; only one count was recorded for under 20% of them. The leading ten clones occupy around 12% of the sample.

Via the germline V gene (reference sequence), CDR1 is GTSNPN and CDR2 SVGIG. V gives up 3 bases and J gives up 2 bases, and the segment between their germline ends measures 8 bases. The CDR3 holds 13 amino acids from the cysteine to the phenylalanine. The retained sequence is limited to the CDR3, 39 bases, with the frame set at the first base. This receptor was taken from an adult woman who had mild COVID-19 (a few samples of this study predate the infection). The sample titles of this study are shuffled in the database, so cell type and time point are left out; the donor was told from shared clones. The V and J genes are TRBV30 and TRBJ1-3, with the identity of the D gene unclear. The sample was PBMCs or a T cell subset sorted from them (not recorded which). Read as DNA, the sequence is TGTGCCTGGAGAGCACCTCCTGGAAACACCATATATTTT. It is translated as CAWRAPPGNTIYF.